The clone carrying this T cell receptor (beta chain) has more than one count but fewer than ten. Other DNA sequences in the same sample also yield this CDR3. The run depth of the assay was deep. Generated by immunoSEQ multiplex PCR, the TCRdb table keeps only in-frame clones and is missing some. The data show roughly 2,000,000 clones, 90% to 95% seen once. The sample originates from a study of shared clonotypes between healthy human individuals. Looking at the study overall: Three plates each covered CD4 naive and memory; CD8 naive two, CD8 memory one.

The CDR3 length is 14 residues. Germline V gene lookup returns CDR1 SGDLS and CDR2 YYNGEE. Trimming cost V 4 bases and J 0 bases, with 10 bases left between them. The naive CD8 fraction comprised CD45RO-negative cells positively selected for CCR7 and excluded terminally differentiated effector memory CD45RA+ cells. Caucasian adults living in Nashville, Tennessee, provided all samples. V usage is TRBV9 and J usage is TRBJ1-1; D unresolved. The sample consisted of naive CD8+ T cells from PBMCs. The origin of this receptor is a man aged 18-30 years in good health. Some clones in this sample may be carry-over from other donors' samples. The CDR3 DNA reads as TGTGCCAGCAGCCCAAGGGCTGTGAACACTGAAGCTTTCTTT. It encodes CASSPRAVNTEAFF.